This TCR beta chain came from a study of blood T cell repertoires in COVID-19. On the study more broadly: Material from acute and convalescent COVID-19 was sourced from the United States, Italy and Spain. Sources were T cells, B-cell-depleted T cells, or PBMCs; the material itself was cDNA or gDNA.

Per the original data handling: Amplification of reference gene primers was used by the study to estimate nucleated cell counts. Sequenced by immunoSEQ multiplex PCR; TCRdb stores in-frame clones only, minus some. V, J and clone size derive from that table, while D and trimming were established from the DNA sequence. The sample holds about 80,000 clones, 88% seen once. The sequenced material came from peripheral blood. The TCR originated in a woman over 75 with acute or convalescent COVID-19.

The CDR3 nucleotides read TGTGCCAGCAGCCTAGGGACTAGCGGGAGTAGCACCGGGGAGCTGTTTTTT. It yields the protein CASSLGTSGSSTGELFF. The V call is TRBV7-8, the J call TRBJ2-2; 14 bases fit TRBD2. V lost 5 bases to trimming and J lost 4 bases; unmatched junction nucleotides: 6. The CDR3 sequence is 17 residues long. Germline V gene data show CDR1 as SGHVS and CDR2 as FQNEAQ.